These T cell receptor beta chains were read from a single sample in a study of blood T cell repertoires in COVID-19. Repertoires were generated with immunoSEQ multiplex PCR, while TCRdb's copy carries only in-frame clones and drops some. The sample lists about 64,000 clones; approximately 86% were seen once. Sequences were obtained from peripheral blood. These receptor sequences come from a man between 40 and 49 years old with acute or convalescent COVID-19. CDR3s include the opening cysteine and the closing phenylalanine or tryptophan. The D gene is left open where the match is weak. Only some rows state a clone size, as once, few, many or a class for expanded clones.

d_gene	v_gene	abundance	j_gene	CDR3nt	CDR3aa
TRBD1	TRBV24-1	-	TRBJ2-2	TGTGCCACCAGTGATCCGGGGACAGCCGGGGAGCTGTTTTTT	CATSDPGTAGELFF
TRBD1	TRBV5-1	once	TRBJ2-7	TGCGCCAGCAGCCTGGGACAGGGGTCGAACGAGCAGTACTTC	CASSLGQGSNEQYF
-	TRBV5-4	-	TRBJ1-4	TGTGCCAGCAGCTTTGCGGATGAAAAACTGTTTTTT	CASSFADEKLFF
-	TRBV7-9	once	TRBJ1-1	TGTGCCAGCAGCTTAGAGGTATGGGGAGGAACTGAAGCTTTCTTT	CASSLEVWGGTEAFF
-	TRBV28	once	TRBJ1-1	TGTGCCAGCAGTCCCTTAGGGTTAGGGGGGAACACTGAAGCTTTCTTT	CASSPLGLGGNTEAFF
-	TRBV28	-	TRBJ1-5	TGTGCCAGCAGTTTGAGAGGATCAGCTAGCAATCAGCCCCAGCATTTT	CASSLRGSASNQPQHF
-	TRBV10-2	-	TRBJ2-5	TGCGCCAGCACGGGGAACCGGGCCGGGGATCAAGAGACCCAGTACTTC	CASTGNRAGDQETQYF
TRBD1	TRBV5-1	-	TRBJ1-1	TGCGCCAGCAGCACGACAGGGTTGGGAAACACTGAAGCTTTCTTT	CASSTTGLGNTEAFF
-	TRBV7-9	once	TRBJ2-3	TGTGCCAGCAGCTTACTAGGGGTAGATACGCAGTATTTT	CASSLLGVDTQYF
-	TRBV6-5	-	TRBJ1-5	TGTGCCAGCACGGACAGCACCAATCAGCCCCAGCATTTT	CASTDSTNQPQHF
TRBD2	TRBV9	-	TRBJ2-1	TGTGCCAGCAGCGCCGGGAGCGGGGACGTCTCTAGCTCCTACAATGAGCAGTTCTTC	CASSAGSGDVSSSYNEQFF
-	TRBV3-1/TRBV3-2	once	TRBJ1-6	TGTGCCAGCAGTCCGACGGGACTGTCAAATTCACCCCTCCACTTT	CASSPTGLSNSPLHF
-	TRBV7-3	-	TRBJ2-7	TGTGCCAGCAGCTTAACTGGCCCGGGGGACTCCTACGAGCAGTACTTC	CASSLTGPGDSYEQYF
-	TRBV11-3	-	TRBJ1-1	TGTGCCAGCAGCTTAGTAATAATAGAGAACACTGAAGCTTTCTTT	CASSLVIIENTEAFF
-	TRBV11-2	-	TRBJ1-6	TGTGCCAGCAGCGTTGGGCCCCAGGCCGTCTTT	CASSVGPQAVF
-	TRBV30	once	TRBJ2-1	TGTGCCTGGGTACAGGGTATAGCCAATGAGCAGTTCTTC	CAWVQGIANEQFF
TRBD1	TRBV7-2	-	TRBJ1-3	TGTGCCAGCAGCGCGACAGGGGGCCTCTACTCTATCTCTGGAAACACCATATATTTT	CASSATGGLYSISGNTIYF
-	TRBV4-1	-	TRBJ1-1	TGCGCCAGCAGCCGGGGGCCCACTGAAGCTTTCTTT	CASSRGPTEAFF
-	TRBV29-1	-	TRBJ1-1	TGCAGCACCCGAGGGGGGGAGAACACTGAAGCTTTCTTT	CSTRGGENTEAFF
TRBD1	TRBV5-1	-	TRBJ1-1	TGCGCCAGCAGCTTCACAGGGGGGGAAATGAACACTGAAGCTTTCTTT	CASSFTGGEMNTEAFF
-	TRBV6-5	-	TRBJ1-6	TGTGCCAGCACTTTAAACGGGGAGTACAGCTCACCCCTCCACTTT	CASTLNGEYSSPLHF
-	TRBV5-6	-	TRBJ2-3	TGTGCCAGCAGCTTCTTAGGTTCTAGGCCAGATACGCAGTATTTT	CASSFLGSRPDTQYF
-	TRBV21-1	-	TRBJ1-3	TGTGCCAGCAGCAACCCCCAGGGGTGCTCTGGAAACACCATATATTTT	CASSNPQGCSGNTIYF
-	TRBV11-3	-	TRBJ2-2	TGTGCCAGCAGCTCAGCTAGATGGGTCACCGGGGAGCTGTTTTTT	CASSSARWVTGELFF
-	TRBV28	-	TRBJ2-7	TGTGCCAGCCGACTCAAGTACGAGCAGTACTTC	CASRLKYEQYF
-	TRBV5-4	few	TRBJ2-1	TGTGCCAGCAGAAATGGGAATAGGAGGGGAGGAGAGCAGTTCTTC	CASRNGNRRGGEQFF
-	TRBV7-8	-	TRBJ1-6	TGTGCCAGCAGCCCCGTCCATAATTCACCCCTCCACTTT	CASSPVHNSPLHF
-	TRBV5-1	-	TRBJ1-5	TGCGCCAGCAGGAATCGGGACGTGGGGGGTCATAGCAATCAGCCCCAGCATTTT	CASRNRDVGGHSNQPQHF
TRBD1	TRBV6-2/TRBV6-3	-	TRBJ2-3	TGTGCCAGCAGTTACTCACCGACAGGGACCACAGATACGCAGTATTTT	CASSYSPTGTTDTQYF